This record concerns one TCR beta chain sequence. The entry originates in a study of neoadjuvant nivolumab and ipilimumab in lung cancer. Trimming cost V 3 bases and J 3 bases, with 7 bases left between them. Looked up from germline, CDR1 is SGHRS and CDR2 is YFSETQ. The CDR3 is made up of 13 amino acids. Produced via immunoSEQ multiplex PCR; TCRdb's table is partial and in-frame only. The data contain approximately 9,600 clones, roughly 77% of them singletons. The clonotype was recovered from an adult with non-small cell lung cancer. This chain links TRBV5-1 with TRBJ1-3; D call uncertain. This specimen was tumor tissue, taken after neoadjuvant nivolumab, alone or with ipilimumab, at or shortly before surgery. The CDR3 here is CASSSGYGNTIYF. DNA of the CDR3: TGCGCCAGCAGCTCCGGATATGGAAACACCATATATTTT.